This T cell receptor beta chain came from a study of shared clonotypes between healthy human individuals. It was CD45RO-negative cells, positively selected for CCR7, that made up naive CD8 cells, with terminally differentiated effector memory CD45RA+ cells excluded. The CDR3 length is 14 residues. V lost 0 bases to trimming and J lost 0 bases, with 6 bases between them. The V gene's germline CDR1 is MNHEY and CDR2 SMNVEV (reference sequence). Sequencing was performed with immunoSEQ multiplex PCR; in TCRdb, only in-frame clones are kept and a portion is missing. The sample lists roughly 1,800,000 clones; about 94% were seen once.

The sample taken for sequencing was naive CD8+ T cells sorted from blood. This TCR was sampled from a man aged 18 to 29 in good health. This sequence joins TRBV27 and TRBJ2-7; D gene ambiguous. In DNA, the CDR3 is TGTGCCAGCAGTTTATCGCTAGACTCCTACGAGCAGTACTTC. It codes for CASSLSLDSYEQYF.